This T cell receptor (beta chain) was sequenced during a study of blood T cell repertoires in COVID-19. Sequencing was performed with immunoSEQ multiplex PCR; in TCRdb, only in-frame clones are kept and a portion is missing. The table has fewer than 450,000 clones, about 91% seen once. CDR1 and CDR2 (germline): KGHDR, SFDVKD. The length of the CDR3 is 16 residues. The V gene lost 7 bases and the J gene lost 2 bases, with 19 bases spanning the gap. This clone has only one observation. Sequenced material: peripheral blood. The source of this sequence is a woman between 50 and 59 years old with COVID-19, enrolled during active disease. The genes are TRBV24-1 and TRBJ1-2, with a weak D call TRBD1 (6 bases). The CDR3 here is CATRILQGRLNYGYTF. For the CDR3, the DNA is TGTGCCACCAGAATCTTACAGGGAAGATTAAACTATGGCTACACCTTC.